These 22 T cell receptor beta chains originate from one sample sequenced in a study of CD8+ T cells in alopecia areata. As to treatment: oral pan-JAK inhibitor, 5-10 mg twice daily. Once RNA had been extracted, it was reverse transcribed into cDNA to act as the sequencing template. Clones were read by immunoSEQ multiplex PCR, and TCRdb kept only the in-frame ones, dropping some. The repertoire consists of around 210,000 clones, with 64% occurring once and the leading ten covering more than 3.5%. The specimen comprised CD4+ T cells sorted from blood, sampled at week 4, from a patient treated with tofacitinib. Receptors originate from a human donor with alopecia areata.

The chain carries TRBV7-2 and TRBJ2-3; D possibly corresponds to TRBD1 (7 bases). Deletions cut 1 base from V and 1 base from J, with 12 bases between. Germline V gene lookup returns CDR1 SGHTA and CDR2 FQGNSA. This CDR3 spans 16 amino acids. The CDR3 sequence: CASSLVQGGGTDTQYF. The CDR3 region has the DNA TGTGCCAGCAGCTTAGTGCAGGGGGGAGGCACAGATACGCAGTATTTT.

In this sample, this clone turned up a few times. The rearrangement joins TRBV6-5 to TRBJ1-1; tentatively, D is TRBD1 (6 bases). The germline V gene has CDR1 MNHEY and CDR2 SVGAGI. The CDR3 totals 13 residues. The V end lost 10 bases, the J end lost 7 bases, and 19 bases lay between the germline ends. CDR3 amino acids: CATRLRQAGEAFF. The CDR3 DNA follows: TGTGCCACCCGTCTACGACAGGCAGGTGAAGCTTTCTTT.

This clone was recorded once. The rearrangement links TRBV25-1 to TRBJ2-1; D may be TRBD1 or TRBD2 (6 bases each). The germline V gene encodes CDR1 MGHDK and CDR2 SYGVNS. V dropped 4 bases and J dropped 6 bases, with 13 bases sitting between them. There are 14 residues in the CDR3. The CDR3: CASSGGAGRNEQFF. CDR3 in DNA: TGTGCCAGCAGTGGGGGGGCTGGGCGCAATGAGCAGTTCTTC. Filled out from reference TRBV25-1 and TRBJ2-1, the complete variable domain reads EADIYQTPRYLVIGTGKKITLECSQTMGHDKMYWYQQDPGMELHLIHYSYGVNSTEKGDLSSESTVSRIRTEHFPLTLESARPSHTSQYLCASSGGAGRNEQFFGPGTRLTVL.

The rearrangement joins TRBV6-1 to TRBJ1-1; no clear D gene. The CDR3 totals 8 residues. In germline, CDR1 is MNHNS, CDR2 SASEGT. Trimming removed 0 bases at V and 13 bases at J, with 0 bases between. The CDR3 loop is CASSEAFF. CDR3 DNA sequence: TGTGCCAGCAGTGAAGCTTTCTTT.

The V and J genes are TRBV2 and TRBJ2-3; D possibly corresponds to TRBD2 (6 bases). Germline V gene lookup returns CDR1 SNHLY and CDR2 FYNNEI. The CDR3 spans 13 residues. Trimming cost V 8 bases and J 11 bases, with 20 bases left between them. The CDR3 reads CASYEIAVEGQYF. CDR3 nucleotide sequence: TGTGCCAGCTACGAAATAGCGGTTGAGGGGCAGTATTTT.

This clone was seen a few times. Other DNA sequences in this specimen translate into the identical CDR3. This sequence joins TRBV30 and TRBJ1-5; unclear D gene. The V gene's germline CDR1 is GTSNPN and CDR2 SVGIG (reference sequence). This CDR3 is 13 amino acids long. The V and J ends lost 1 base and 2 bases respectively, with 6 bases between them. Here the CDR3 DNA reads TGTGCCTGGAGTGCGGGAGGCAATCAGCCCCAGCATTTT. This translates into CAWSAGGNQPQHF.

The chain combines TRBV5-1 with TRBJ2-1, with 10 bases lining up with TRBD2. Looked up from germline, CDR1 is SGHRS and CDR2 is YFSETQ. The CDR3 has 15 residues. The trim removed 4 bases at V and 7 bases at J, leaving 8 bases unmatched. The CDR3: CASSDGTSDANEQFF. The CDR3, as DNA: TGCGCCAGCAGCGACGGGACTAGCGATGCGAATGAGCAGTTCTTC.

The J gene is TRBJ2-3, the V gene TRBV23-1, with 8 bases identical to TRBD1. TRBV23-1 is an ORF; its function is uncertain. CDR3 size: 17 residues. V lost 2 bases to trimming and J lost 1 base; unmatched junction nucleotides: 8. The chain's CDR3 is CASSQLTGGEGTDTQYF. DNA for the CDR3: TGCGCCAGCAGTCAACTTACAGGGGGAGAGGGCACAGATACGCAGTATTTT.

CDR3 amino acids: CACKLDQNNSPLHF. CDR3 nucleotides: TGTGCCTGCAAATTGGACCAGAATAATTCACCCCTCCACTTT. The chain uses TRBV30 and TRBJ1-6; the D is unclear. The CDR3 sequence is 14 residues long. The V end lost 6 bases, the J end lost 5 bases, and 14 bases lay between the germline ends. CDR1 is GTSNPN, CDR2 SVGIG, per germline (reference sequence).

Here the CDR3 DNA reads TGTGCCAGCTCCCAACAGGGTCCCCAAGTTAGCTATGGCTACACCTTC. This encodes CASSQQGPQVSYGYTF. The J gene is TRBJ1-2, the V gene TRBV2, with a possible D match to TRBD1 (6 bases). This CDR3 is 16 amino acids long. V lost 8 bases and J 4 bases, leaving 23 bases between the germline ends. The germline V gene has CDR1 SNHLY and CDR2 FYNNEI. The entire variable domain, with the rest obtained from reference TRBV2 and TRBJ1-2, is as follows: EPEVTQTPSHQVTQMGQEVILRCVPISNHLYFYWYRQILGQKVEFLVSFYNNEISEKSEIFDDQFSVERPDGSNFTLKIRSTKLEDSAMYFCASSQQGPQVSYGYTFGSGTRLTVV.

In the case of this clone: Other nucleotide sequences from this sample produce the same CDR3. The CDR3 region has the DNA TGTGCCTGGAGTAGCCAGGGAAATCAGCCCCAGCATTTT. Translation gives CAWSSQGNQPQHF. V and J are TRBV30 and TRBJ1-5, with a tentative D call TRBD1 (5 bases). The V end was cut by 2 bases, the J end by 4 bases, with 9 bases between. There are 13 residues in the CDR3. The germline V gene encodes CDR1 GTSNPN and CDR2 SVGIG (reference sequence).

The CDR3 region is CASSDPSGGSYNEQFF. In DNA, the CDR3 is TGTGCCAGCAGTGACCCTTCGGGAGGCTCCTACAATGAGCAGTTCTTC. The chain recombines TRBV6-1 with TRBJ2-1; 7 nucleotides line up with TRBD2. The CDR3 has 16 residues. After removal of 3 bases from V and 0 bases from J, the junction contained 5 bases not matched to a gene. CDR1 and CDR2 from the germline V gene are MNHNS and SASEGT.

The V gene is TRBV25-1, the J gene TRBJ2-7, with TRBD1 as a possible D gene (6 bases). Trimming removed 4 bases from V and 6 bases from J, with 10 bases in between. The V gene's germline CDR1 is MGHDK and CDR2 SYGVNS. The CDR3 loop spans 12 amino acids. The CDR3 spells CASSATGTEQYF. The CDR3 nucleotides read TGTGCCAGCAGTGCCACAGGGACCGAGCAGTACTTC.

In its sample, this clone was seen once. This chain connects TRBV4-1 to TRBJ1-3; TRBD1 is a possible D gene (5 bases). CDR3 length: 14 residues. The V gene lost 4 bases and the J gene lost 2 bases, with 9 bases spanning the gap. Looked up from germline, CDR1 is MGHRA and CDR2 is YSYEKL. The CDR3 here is CASSPEGTGNTIYF. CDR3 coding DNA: TGCGCCAGCAGCCCGGAGGGGACTGGAAACACCATATATTTT.

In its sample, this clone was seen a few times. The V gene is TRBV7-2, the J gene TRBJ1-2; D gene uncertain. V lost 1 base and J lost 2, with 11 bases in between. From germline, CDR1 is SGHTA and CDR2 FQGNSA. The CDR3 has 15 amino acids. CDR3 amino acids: CASSLGPGNNYGYTF. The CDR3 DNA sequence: TGTGCCAGCAGCTTAGGTCCCGGGAACAACTATGGCTACACCTTC.

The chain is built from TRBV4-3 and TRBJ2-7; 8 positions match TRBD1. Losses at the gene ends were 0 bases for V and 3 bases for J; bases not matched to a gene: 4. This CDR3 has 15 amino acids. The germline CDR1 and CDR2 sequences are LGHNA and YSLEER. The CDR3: CASSQEGTGFYEQYF. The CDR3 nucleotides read TGCGCCAGCAGCCAAGAAGGGACAGGTTTCTACGAGCAGTACTTC.

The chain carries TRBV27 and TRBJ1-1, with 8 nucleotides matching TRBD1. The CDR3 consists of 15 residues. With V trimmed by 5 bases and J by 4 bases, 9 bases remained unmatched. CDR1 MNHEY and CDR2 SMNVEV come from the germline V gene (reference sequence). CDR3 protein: CASSHPTGVGTEAFF. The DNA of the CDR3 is TGTGCCAGCAGTCACCCGACAGGGGTGGGCACTGAAGCTTTCTTT.

CDR3 amino acids: CAWDRTTLNNEQFF. The CDR3 region has the DNA TGTGCCTGGGACCGGACTACCCTGAACAATGAGCAGTTCTTC. This chain joins TRBV30 and TRBJ2-1; D is perhaps TRBD2 (6 bases). CDR1 is GTSNPN, CDR2 SVGIG, per germline (reference sequence). The V end lost 5 bases, the J end lost 5 bases, and 16 bases lay between the germline ends. This CDR3 comprises 14 residues.

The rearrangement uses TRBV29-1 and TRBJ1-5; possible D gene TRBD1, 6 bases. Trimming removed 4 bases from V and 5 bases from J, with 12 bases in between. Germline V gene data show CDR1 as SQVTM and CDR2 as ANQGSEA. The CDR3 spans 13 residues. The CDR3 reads CSVGGTPDQPQHF. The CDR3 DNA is TGCAGCGTTGGAGGGACACCTGATCAGCCCCAGCATTTT.

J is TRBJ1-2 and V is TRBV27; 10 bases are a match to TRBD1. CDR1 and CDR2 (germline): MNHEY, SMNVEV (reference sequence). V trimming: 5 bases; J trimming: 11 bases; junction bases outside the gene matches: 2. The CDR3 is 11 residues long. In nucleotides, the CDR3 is TGTGCCAGCAGTAAGGGACAGGGGTACACCTTC. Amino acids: CASSKGQGYTF.

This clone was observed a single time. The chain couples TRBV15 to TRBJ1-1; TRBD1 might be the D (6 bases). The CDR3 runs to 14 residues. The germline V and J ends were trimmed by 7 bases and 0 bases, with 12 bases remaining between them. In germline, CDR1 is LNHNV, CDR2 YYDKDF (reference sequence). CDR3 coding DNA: TGTGCCACCACCCCGGACAGAATGAACACTGAAGCTTTCTTT. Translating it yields CATTPDRMNTEAFF.

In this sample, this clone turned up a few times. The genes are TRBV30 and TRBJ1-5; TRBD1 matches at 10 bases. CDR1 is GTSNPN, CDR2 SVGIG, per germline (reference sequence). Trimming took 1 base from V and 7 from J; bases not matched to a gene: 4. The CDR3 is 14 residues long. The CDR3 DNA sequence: TGTGCCTGGAGTGCAGGGACAGGGGCCCAGCCCCAGCATTTT. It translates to CAWSAGTGAQPQHF.